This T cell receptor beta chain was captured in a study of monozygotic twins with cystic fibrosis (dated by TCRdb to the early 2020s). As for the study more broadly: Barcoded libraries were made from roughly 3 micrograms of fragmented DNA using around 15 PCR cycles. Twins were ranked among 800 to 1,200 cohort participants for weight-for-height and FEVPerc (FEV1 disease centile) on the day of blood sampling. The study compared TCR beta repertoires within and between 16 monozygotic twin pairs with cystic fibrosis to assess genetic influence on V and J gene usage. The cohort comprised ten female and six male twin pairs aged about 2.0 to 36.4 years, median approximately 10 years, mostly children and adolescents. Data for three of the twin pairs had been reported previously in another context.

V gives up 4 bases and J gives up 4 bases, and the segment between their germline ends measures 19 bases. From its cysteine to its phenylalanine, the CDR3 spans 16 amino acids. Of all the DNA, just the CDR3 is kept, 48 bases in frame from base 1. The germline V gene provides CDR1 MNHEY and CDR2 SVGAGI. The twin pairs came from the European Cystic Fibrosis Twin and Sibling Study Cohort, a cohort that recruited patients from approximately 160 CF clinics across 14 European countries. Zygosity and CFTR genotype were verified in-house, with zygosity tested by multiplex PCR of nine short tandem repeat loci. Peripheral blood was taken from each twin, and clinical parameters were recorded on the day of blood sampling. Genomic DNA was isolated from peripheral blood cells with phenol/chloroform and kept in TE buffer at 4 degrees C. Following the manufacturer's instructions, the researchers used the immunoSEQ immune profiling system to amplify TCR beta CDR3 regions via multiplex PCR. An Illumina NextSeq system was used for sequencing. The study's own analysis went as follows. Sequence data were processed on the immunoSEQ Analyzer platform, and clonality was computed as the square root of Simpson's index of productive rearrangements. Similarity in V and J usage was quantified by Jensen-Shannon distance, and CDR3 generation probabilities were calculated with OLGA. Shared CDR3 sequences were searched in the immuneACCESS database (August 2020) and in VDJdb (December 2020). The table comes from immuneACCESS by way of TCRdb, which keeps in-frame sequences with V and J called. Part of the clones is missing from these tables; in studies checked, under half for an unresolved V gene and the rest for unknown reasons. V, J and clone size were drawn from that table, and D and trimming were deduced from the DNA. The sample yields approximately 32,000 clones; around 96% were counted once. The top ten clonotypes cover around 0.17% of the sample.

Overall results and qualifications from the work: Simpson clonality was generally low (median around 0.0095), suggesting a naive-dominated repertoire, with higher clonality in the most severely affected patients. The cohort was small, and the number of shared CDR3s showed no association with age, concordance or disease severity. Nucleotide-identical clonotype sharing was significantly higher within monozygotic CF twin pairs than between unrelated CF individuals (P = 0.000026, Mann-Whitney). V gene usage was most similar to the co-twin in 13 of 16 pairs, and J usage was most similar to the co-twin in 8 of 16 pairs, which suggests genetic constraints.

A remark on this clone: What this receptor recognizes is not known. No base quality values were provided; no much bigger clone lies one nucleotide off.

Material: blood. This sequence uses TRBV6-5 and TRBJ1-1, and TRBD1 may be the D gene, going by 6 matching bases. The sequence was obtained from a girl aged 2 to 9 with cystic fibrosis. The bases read TGTGCCAGCAGTTTTCCGACTCAACAGGGTCTCACTGAAGCTTTCTTT. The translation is CASSFPTQQGLTEAFF.